Presented here are 22 T cell receptor beta chains from one specimen sequenced in a study of beta chain features in type 1 diabetes. The study's findings and limits: Shorter TCRB CDR3s, moderately but significantly so, were found in Type 1 diabetes patients in all four CD4+ subsets.

These receptors' antigens are unknown. Expressed TCRB transcripts were sequenced after all isolated RNA was converted to cDNA. TCRdb's copy holds only in-frame clones and misses some; the assay was immunoSEQ multiplex PCR. The table has 310,000 or so clones, over 14% seen once; the top ten hold about 0.014%. Sequencing was done on a sample of naive CD4+ T cells from blood. The receptors shown here come from a man younger than 35 with type 1 diabetes.

CDR3 protein: CAWSLGSLNTGELFF. CDR3 bases: TGTGCCTGGAGTCTCGGGAGTTTAAACACCGGGGAGCTGTTTTTT. The J gene is TRBJ2-2, the V gene TRBV30, with TRBD2 as a possible D gene (6 bases). This CDR3 has 15 residues. V was shortened by 2 bases and J by 2 bases, with 12 bases between the two germline ends. CDR1 and CDR2 from the germline V gene are GTSNPN and SVGIG (reference sequence).

This sequence joins TRBV28 and TRBJ1-5; D is uncertain. Trimming removed 4 bases from V and 2 bases from J, with 6 bases in between. Germline loops: CDR1 MDHEN, CDR2 SYDVKM. The CDR3 runs to 13 residues. The CDR3 DNA reads as TGTGCCAGCAGTTCGGAGCGCAATCAGCCCCAGCATTTT. This translates into CASSSERNQPQHF.

The J gene is TRBJ2-1, the V gene TRBV14; 9 positions match TRBD2. The germline CDR1 and CDR2 sequences are SGHDN and FVKESK. CDR3 length equals 16 residues. Trimming removed 4 bases from V and 7 bases from J; junction bases left unmatched: 11. The CDR3 bases are TGTGCCAGCAGCCGCGTCCCGGCGGGAGGGATTAATGAGCAGTTCTTC. Residues: CASSRVPAGGINEQFF.

A few counts support this clone. This chain connects TRBV5-1 to TRBJ2-3; 15 bases are shared with TRBD2. The trim removed 3 bases at V and 2 bases at J, leaving 7 bases unmatched. Germline-derived CDR1 and CDR2 are SGHRS and YFSETQ. There are 18 residues in the CDR3. CDR3 sequence reads: CASSSGLAGGRYTDTQYF. DNA of the CDR3: TGCGCCAGCAGCTCCGGACTAGCGGGGGGGCGTTACACAGATACGCAGTATTTT.

In its sample, this clone was seen a few times. The V gene is TRBV30, the J gene TRBJ2-7, with D tentatively TRBD2 (5 bases). The CDR3 covers 13 residues. The V gene's germline CDR1 is GTSNPN and CDR2 SVGIG (reference sequence). The V and J ends lost 0 bases and 3 bases respectively, with 9 bases between them. The CDR3 coding sequence is TGTGCCTGGAGTGTACTCGGGGTCTACGAGCAGTACTTC. Translation: CAWSVLGVYEQYF.

The rearrangement uses TRBV4-1 and TRBJ1-1; D call uncertain. Trimming pared 0 bases from V and 4 bases from J, leaving 12 bases between. Germline V gene sequence: CDR1 MGHRA, CDR2 YSYEKL. This CDR3 is built from 15 residues. DNA of the CDR3: TGCGCCAGCAGCCAAGATACGGTAGTTATCACTGAAGCTTTCTTT. Amino acids: CASSQDTVVITEAFF.

This clone appeared once. The chain is built from TRBV5-4 and TRBJ1-2; maybe TRBD1 (6 bases). From germline, CDR1 is SGHNT and CDR2 YYREEE (reference sequence). The CDR3 covers 16 residues. Trimming removed 2 bases at V and 8 bases at J, with 22 bases between. The CDR3 DNA reads TGTGCCAGCAGCTTTCCCGGGACACCATCCTCTGGAGGCTACACCTTC. Its translation is CASSFPGTPSSGGYTF.

The rearrangement uses TRBV5-1 and TRBJ2-3; D gene ambiguous. The CDR3 loop spans 16 amino acids. Trimming removed 6 bases at V and 0 bases at J, with 17 bases between. CDR1 is SGHRS, CDR2 YFSETQ, per germline. The CDR3 bases are TGCGCCAGCACCCAAGGCCTAGAGCGAAGCACAGATACGCAGTATTTT. This codes for CASTQGLERSTDTQYF.

The V gene is TRBV7-6, the J gene TRBJ2-2, with D possibly being TRBD1 (6 bases). The CDR3 loop spans 15 amino acids. With 0 bases removed from V and 5 bases from J, the gap between germline ends came to 10 bases. Germline V gene sequence: CDR1 SGHVS, CDR2 FNYEAQ. CDR3: CASSLAAGVTGELFF. The DNA for the CDR3 is TGTGCCAGCAGCTTAGCGGCAGGGGTGACCGGGGAGCTGTTTTTT. Together with reference TRBV7-6 and TRBJ2-2, the CDR3 gives the full variable domain: GAGVSQSPRYKVTKRGQDVALRCDPISGHVSLYWYRQALGQGPEFLTYFNYEAQQDKSGLPNDRFSAERPEGSISTLTIQRTEQRDSAMYRCASSLAAGVTGELFFGEGSRLTVL.

V and J are TRBV4-3 and TRBJ2-7, with 7 bases lining up with TRBD1. The junction had 8 bases not matched to a gene; V was cut back by 4 bases and J by 2 bases. This CDR3 contains 15 residues. CDR1 and CDR2 from the germline V gene are LGHNA and YSLEER. In DNA form, the CDR3 reads TGCGCCAGCAGCCGAGAAGGACAGGTTCCCTACGAGCAGTACTTC. It yields the protein CASSREGQVPYEQYF.

This chain uses TRBV9 with TRBJ2-7; the D gene is possibly TRBD2 (5 bases). The germline V and J ends were trimmed by 0 bases and 2 bases, with 9 bases remaining between them. The germline gives CDR1 SGDLS, CDR2 YYNGEE. This CDR3 has 14 residues. This CDR3 reads CASSVGERTYEQYF. CDR3 in DNA: TGTGCCAGCAGCGTAGGGGAGCGGACCTACGAGCAGTACTTC.

This chain joins TRBV2 and TRBJ2-7, with unresolved D. The CDR3 loop spans 12 amino acids. The V and J ends lost 6 bases and 1 base respectively, with 7 bases between them. Germline V lookup: CDR1 SNHLY, CDR2 FYNNEI. The chain's CDR3 is CASRDTSYEQYF. CDR3 bases: TGTGCCAGCAGAGACACTTCCTACGAGCAGTACTTC.

There are a few counts of this clone. The genes are TRBV4-3 and TRBJ1-6, with D possibly TRBD1 on 6 matching bases. The CDR3 spans 15 residues. The germline V gene has CDR1 LGHNA and CDR2 YSLEER. The V and J ends lost 0 bases and 5 bases respectively, with 8 bases between them. Here the CDR3 DNA reads TGCGCCAGCAGCCAAGAGAGGGGGAATAATTCACCCCTCCACTTT. Protein sequence: CASSQERGNNSPLHF.

This clone was seen more than once but under ten times. The chain couples TRBV6-5 to TRBJ2-1; 7 bases line up with TRBD1. The germline gives CDR1 MNHEY, CDR2 SVGAGI. The CDR3 covers 12 residues. V trimming: 6 bases; J trimming: 10 bases; junction bases outside the gene matches: 6. In DNA, the CDR3 is TGTGCCAGCAGATCCCCGGGACAGGAGCAGTTCTTC. Its protein is CASRSPGQEQFF.

This clone was found a few times. This chain joins TRBV30 and TRBJ2-7; weak D call: TRBD1 (6 bases). CDR1 and CDR2 (germline): GTSNPN, SVGIG (reference sequence). Trimming took 4 bases from V and 7 from J, leaving 17 bases between them. The CDR3 totals 13 residues. CDR3 DNA sequence: TGTGCCTGGATGCTCAGGGGATCGGGGGAGCAGTACTTC. Amino acids: CAWMLRGSGEQYF.

The rearrangement links TRBV18 to TRBJ1-2, with D possibly TRBD1 on 5 matching bases. Germline CDR1 is KGHSH and CDR2 is LQKENI. V was pared by 6 bases and J by 4 bases, with 12 bases between. The CDR3 totals 13 residues. Here the CDR3 DNA reads TGTGCCAGCTCGCCGGACACTTCCTATGGCTACACCTTC. It yields the protein CASSPDTSYGYTF.

This clone was observed a handful of times. J is TRBJ1-2 and V is TRBV29-1; D is unresolved. The CDR3 contains 18 residues. The germline V gene encodes CDR1 SQVTM and CDR2 ANQGSEA. The V and J ends lost 2 bases and 7 bases respectively, with 29 bases between them. CDR3 residues: CSVEIVGWGRGSAPGYTF. For the CDR3, the DNA is TGCAGCGTTGAAATTGTTGGGTGGGGTCGCGGGTCCGCTCCTGGCTACACCTTC.

Only a few counts were recorded for this clone. The rearrangement joins TRBV18 to TRBJ2-7; 7 bases agree with TRBD1. CDR1 and CDR2 (germline): KGHSH, LQKENI. The CDR3 contains 13 residues. The V gene end was trimmed by 4 bases and the J gene end by 4 bases; junction bases not matched to a gene: 4. The CDR3 here is CASSLTGQYEQYF. The CDR3 region has the DNA TGTGCCAGCTCACTGACAGGGCAGTACGAGCAGTACTTC.

The CDR3 DNA sequence: TGTGCCAGCAGCGGGACTAGAGGGGCGACAGATACGCAGTATTTT. Translating it yields CASSGTRGATDTQYF. This sequence joins TRBV2 and TRBJ2-3, with 8 bases aligning to TRBD2. The CDR3 totals 15 residues. With 6 bases clipped from V and 3 bases from J, the junction kept 8 bases outside the gene matches. Germline V lookup: CDR1 SNHLY, CDR2 FYNNEI.

This clone was seen a few times. The chain links TRBV7-8 to TRBJ2-5; perhaps TRBD2 as D (5 bases). This CDR3 spans 12 amino acids. Trimming removed 5 bases at V and 10 bases at J, with 14 bases between. Germline V gene data show CDR1 as SGHVS and CDR2 as FQNEAQ. The CDR3 loop is CASSALSGFQYF. The CDR3 DNA is TGTGCCAGCAGCGCCCTGTCGGGATTCCAGTACTTC. The entire variable domain, with the rest obtained from reference TRBV7-8 and TRBJ2-5, is as follows: GAGVSQSPRYKVAKRGQDVALRCDPISGHVSLFWYQQALGQGPEFLTYFQNEAQLDKSGLPSDRFFAERPEGSVSTLKIQRTQQEDSAVYLCASSALSGFQYFGPGTRLLVL.

The V gene is TRBV7-9, the J gene TRBJ1-4, with 8 bases that match TRBD1. This CDR3 is 16 amino acids long. In germline, CDR1 is SEHNR, CDR2 FQNEAQ (reference sequence). J lost 8 bases, V lost 1 base, and 9 bases had no gene match. CDR3 protein: CASSLVSWTGNEKLFF. The CDR3 DNA reads as TGTGCCAGCAGCTTAGTGTCTTGGACAGGGAACGAAAAACTGTTTTTT.

The table lists this clone with a few counts. The chain employs TRBV27 and TRBJ2-1; 16 bases match TRBD2. Trimming at V came to 5 bases and at J to 9 bases, leaving 7 bases not matched to a gene. Germline-derived CDR1 and CDR2 are MNHEY and SMNVEV (reference sequence). The CDR3 has 16 residues. The CDR3 reads CASSRGTSGRAGEQFF. The CDR3 DNA is TGTGCCAGCAGTCGTGGGACTAGCGGGAGGGCTGGTGAGCAGTTCTTC.